The clone carrying this T cell receptor (beta chain) was seen many times. This sample stems from a study of T-cell reconstitution after alpha-beta-depleted transplantation in children. This sample's TCRbeta library carried unique molecular identifier barcodes. TCRdb re-analysed the PCR reads in MiXCR, keeping a single row per CDR3 protein. The sample yields about 90,000 distinct CDR3 sequences, 7% to 10% seen once. V lost 5 bases, J lost 3 bases, and 18 bases lay in between. The CDR3 is 16 amino acids. Germline V lookup: CDR1 SEHNR, CDR2 FQNEAQ (reference sequence). This chain uses TRBV7-9 with TRBJ2-3, with D possibly TRBD2 on 7 matching bases. The sequencing here drew on PBMCs from the stem cell graft donor, taken from the stem cell graft. The sequence came from a human donor who donated a stem cell graft to a child with congenital amegakaryocytic thrombocytopenia. In DNA, the CDR3 is TGTGCCAGCAGCCCGCCGGGGGGCGAGATGACAGATACGCAGTATTTT. Translation: CASSPPGGEMTDTQYF.